Following are 26 T cell receptor beta chains from one sample sequenced in a study of blood T cell dynamics during melanoma immunotherapy. Time point noted: week 3, after first cycle of checkpoint inhibitor. Libraries were prepared by immunoSEQ multiplex PCR; TCRdb keeps only in-frame clonotypes and omits some of them. Among about 16,000 clones listed, approximately 94% were seen once. The sequencing here drew on effector memory CD8+ T cells from blood, taken from a patient treated with checkpoint blockade. Every receptor here comes from a human donor with melanoma.

V and J are TRBV27 and TRBJ1-4, with D possibly matching TRBD1 (5 bases). The CDR3 is 15 residues long. With 2 bases removed from V and 5 bases from J, the gap between germline ends came to 12 bases. Germline V CDR1 and CDR2: MNHEY, SMNVEV (reference sequence). CDR3 sequence: CASSLLGPLNEKLFF. The DNA of the CDR3 is TGTGCCAGCAGTTTACTGGGACCTCTAAATGAAAAACTGTTTTTT.

The chain couples TRBV2 to TRBJ2-2; D perhaps matches TRBD2 (5 bases). Germline-derived CDR1 and CDR2 are SNHLY and FYNNEI. The CDR3 length is 13 residues. Trimming removed 3 bases at V and 6 bases at J, with 8 bases between. The CDR3 region has the DNA TGTGCCAGCAGTGACGGGGTGGCCGGGGAGCTGTTTTTT. Translating it yields CASSDGVAGELFF.

The rearrangement uses TRBV1 and TRBJ2-7. TRBV1 is assigned pseudogene status. This CDR3 spans 14 amino acids. CDR3 in amino acids: CTSYSLRSSYEQYF. CDR3 bases: TGCACCAGCTACAGCCTAAGGAGCTCCTACGAGCAGTACTTC.

The chain joins TRBV1 to TRBJ2-1; the listed D gene, TRBD2, was not tested against the DNA. TRBV1 is described as a pseudogene. CDR3 length: 15 residues. CDR3 in amino acids: CTSSGRTSGRNEQFF. DNA of the CDR3: TGCACCAGCAGCGGCAGGACTAGCGGGAGAAATGAGCAGTTCTTC.

This clone was detected once. The chain carries TRBV27 and TRBJ2-5; TRBD1 matches 11 bases. Germline CDR1 and CDR2: MNHEY and SMNVEV (reference sequence). This CDR3 spans 13 amino acids. V lost 6 bases, J lost 4 bases, and 1 base stayed unmatched. The CDR3 region is CASRDRGRETQYF. CDR3 nucleotide sequence: TGTGCCAGCAGGGACAGGGGGCGAGAGACCCAGTACTTC.

CDR3 loop: CASSKTPSAYEQYF. The CDR3 nucleotides read TGTGCCAGCAGCAAAACCCCTAGCGCTTACGAGCAGTACTTC. J is TRBJ2-7 and V is TRBV28; possibly TRBD2 for D (6 bases). Between the trimmed V and J ends, which lost 6 bases and 4 bases, there was a span of 16 bases. Looked up from germline, CDR1 is MDHEN and CDR2 is SYDVKM. The CDR3 is 14 residues long. The entire variable domain, with the rest obtained from reference TRBV28 and TRBJ2-7, is as follows: DVKVTQSSRYLVKRTGEKVFLECVQDMDHENMFWYRQDPGLGLRLIYFSYDVKMKEKGDIPEGYSVSREKKERFSLILESASTNQTSMYLCASSKTPSAYEQYFGPGTRLTVT.

J is TRBJ2-1 and V is TRBV2, with D tentatively TRBD2 (6 bases). The CDR3 has 15 amino acids. CDR1 and CDR2 from the germline V gene are SNHLY and FYNNEI. The germline V and J ends were trimmed by 6 bases and 7 bases, with 19 bases remaining between them. The CDR3 coding sequence is TGTGCCAGCAGGGGTGGGAGGATCGAAGTAAATGAGCAGTTCTTC. Protein: CASRGGRIEVNEQFF.

In its sample, this clone was seen a few times. The chain combines TRBV14 with TRBJ2-7; 7 positions match TRBD2. The CDR3 extends over 13 amino acids. The V gene's germline CDR1 is SGHDN and CDR2 FVKESK. V was clipped by 4 bases and J by 6 bases; unmatched bases: 6. The CDR3 coding sequence is TGTGCCAGCAGCCCGAGCCCTAGCGGCGAGCAGTACTTC. It encodes CASSPSPSGEQYF.

The chain recombines TRBV19 with TRBJ2-3; no definite D call. With 1 base removed from V and 2 bases from J, the gap between germline ends came to 4 bases. Germline CDR1 is LNHDA and CDR2 is SQIVND (reference sequence). This CDR3 has 13 residues. CDR3 coding DNA: TGTGCCAGTAGTATAGTCCTCACAGATACGCAGTATTTT. Translating it yields CASSIVLTDTQYF.

The chain links TRBV2 to TRBJ2-5, with D possibly being TRBD2 (6 bases). V was trimmed by 0 bases and J by 0 bases, leaving 8 bases between them. CDR3 length equals 15 residues. In germline, CDR1 is SNHLY, CDR2 FYNNEI. The CDR3 region is CASSEAWGDQETQYF. As DNA, the CDR3 is TGTGCCAGCAGTGAAGCTTGGGGGGACCAAGAGACCCAGTACTTC.

The chain is built from TRBV29-1 and TRBJ2-1; 11 nucleotides line up with TRBD2. Germline values: CDR1 SQVTM, CDR2 ANQGSEA. Trimming cost V 3 bases and J 7 bases; bases outside gene matches: 8. The CDR3 sequence is 15 residues long. CDR3 bases: TGCAGCGTTGAGATTAGCGGGAGGGCCTGGAATGAGCAGTTCTTC. Its translation is CSVEISGRAWNEQFF.

This rearrangement joins TRBV13 to TRBJ1-2; D call uncertain. CDR1 is PRHDT and CDR2 is FYEKMQ in the germline V gene (reference sequence). Trimming stripped 5 bases from V and 2 bases from J, with 12 bases between. The CDR3 spans 14 residues. This CDR3 reads CASSAPIPNYGYTF. The CDR3 nucleotides are TGTGCCAGCAGCGCGCCCATTCCCAACTATGGCTACACCTTC. Full variable domain (remainder filled in from reference TRBV13 and TRBJ1-2): AAGVIQSPRHLIKEKRETATLKCYPIPRHDTVYWYQQGPGQDPQFLISFYEKMQSDKGSIPDRFSAQQFSDYHSELNMSSLELGDSALYFCASSAPIPNYGYTFGSGTRLTVV.

V is TRBV5-5 and J is TRBJ1-2; tentative D call: TRBD1 (5 bases). V lost 3 bases and J lost 4, with 13 bases in between. The CDR3 has 14 residues. Looked up from germline, CDR1 is SGHKS and CDR2 is YYEKEE (reference sequence). CDR3 nucleotides: TGTGCCAGCAGCTACGGCGCGGGGGGCTATGGCTACACCTTC. Residues: CASSYGAGGYGYTF.

This chain joins TRBV7-9 and TRBJ2-7, with 7 bases aligning to TRBD2. Losses at the gene ends were 5 bases for V and 0 bases for J; bases not matched to a gene: 7. The germline CDR1 and CDR2 sequences are SEHNR and FQNEAQ (reference sequence). The CDR3 has 15 residues. Written as DNA, the CDR3 is TGTGCCAGCAGCCTTTGGGCTAGCGGCTCCTACGAGCAGTACTTC. Translation gives CASSLWASGSYEQYF.

The chain couples TRBV9 to TRBJ2-5; possible D gene TRBD2, 5 bases. Trimming cost V 0 bases and J 4 bases, with 10 bases left between them. In germline, CDR1 is SGDLS, CDR2 YYNGEE. The CDR3 runs to 14 residues. The CDR3: CASSVASKGETQYF. The CDR3 region has the DNA TGTGCCAGCAGCGTAGCTAGCAAGGGAGAGACCCAGTACTTC. The full variable domain, completed using reference TRBV9 and TRBJ2-5, is DSGVTQTPKHLITATGQRVTLRCSPRSGDLSVYWYQQSLDQGLQFLIQYYNGEERAKGNILERFSAQQFPDLHSELNLSSLELGDSALYFCASSVASKGETQYFGPGTRLLVL.

V usage is TRBV9 and J usage is TRBJ2-1; 10 bases line up with TRBD2. Per germline, CDR1 SGDLS and CDR2 YYNGEE. J gave up 6 bases and V 0 bases, and 9 bases lay outside the gene matches. The CDR3 length is 17 residues. DNA of the CDR3: TGTGCCAGCAGCGTAGACTCACTAGCGGGGCTTGGCAATGAGCAGTTCTTC. Its protein product is CASSVDSLAGLGNEQFF.

The chain couples TRBV9 to TRBJ2-1; 7 bases fit TRBD1. Germline assignment: CDR1 SGDLS and CDR2 YYNGEE. This CDR3 has 16 amino acids. The trim removed 3 bases at V and 0 bases at J, leaving 6 bases unmatched. CDR3 in DNA: TGTGCCAGCAGCGCCCCGACAGGGATCTCCTACAATGAGCAGTTCTTC. Its protein is CASSAPTGISYNEQFF.

This clone was detected once. V and J are TRBV11-3 and TRBJ2-2; 9 bases match TRBD1. From germline, CDR1 is SGHNT and CDR2 YENEEA. V gave up 5 bases and J gave up 1 base; unmatched junction bases: 2. The CDR3 loop spans 15 amino acids. CDR3 bases: TGTGCCAGCAGCCCGGACAGGGGGAACACCGGGGAGCTGTTTTTT. Its translation: CASSPDRGNTGELFF. The variable domain in full, with the rest retrieved from reference TRBV11-3 and TRBJ2-2, is EAGVVQSPRYKIIEKKQPVAFWCNPISGHNTLYWYLQNLGQGPELLIRYENEEAVDDSQLPKDRFSAERLKGVDSTLKIQPAELGDSAVYLCASSPDRGNTGELFFGEGSRLTVL.

J is TRBJ1-5 and V is TRBV2; a weak D match, TRBD1 (5 bases). This CDR3 has 12 amino acids. Trimming shortened V by 5 bases and J by 5 bases, and 7 bases separated the two germline ends. In germline, CDR1 is SNHLY, CDR2 FYNNEI. For the CDR3, the DNA is TGTGCCAGCAGTCCGGGGGATCAGCCCCAGCATTTT. It is translated as CASSPGDQPQHF. Complete variable domain (other parts from reference TRBV2 and TRBJ1-5): EPEVTQTPSHQVTQMGQEVILRCVPISNHLYFYWYRQILGQKVEFLVSFYNNEISEKSEIFDDQFSVERPDGSNFTLKIRSTKLEDSAMYFCASSPGDQPQHFGDGTRLSIL.

The chain uses TRBV7-8 and TRBJ2-1; 10 positions agree with TRBD2. The CDR3 consists of 16 residues. With 8 bases clipped from V and 8 bases from J, the junction kept 15 bases outside the gene matches. Germline V gene data show CDR1 as SGHVS and CDR2 as FQNEAQ. The CDR3 nucleotides read TGTGCCAGCGCTCTACTACTAGCGGGACCAGGGGATGAGCAGTTCTTC. It specifies CASALLLAGPGDEQFF.

The genes are TRBV27 and TRBJ2-3; D ambiguous. CDR3 length: 15 residues. Germline CDR1 reads MNHEY; CDR2 reads SMNVEV (reference sequence). The V gene lost 2 bases and the J gene lost 5 bases, with 14 bases spanning the gap. The CDR3 loop reads CASSLVGPSRDTQYF. Here the CDR3 DNA reads TGTGCCAGCAGTTTAGTCGGGCCTTCCCGAGATACGCAGTATTTT.

The chain is built from TRBV7-9 and TRBJ2-1; 10 bases align to TRBD1. This CDR3 comprises 15 residues. In germline, CDR1 is SEHNR, CDR2 FQNEAQ (reference sequence). J lost 8 bases, V lost 5 bases, and 9 bases had no gene match. CDR3 residues: CASSNWDRGSYEQFF. Here the CDR3 DNA reads TGTGCCAGCAGCAACTGGGACAGGGGTTCATATGAGCAGTTCTTC. Complete variable domain (other parts from reference TRBV7-9 and TRBJ2-1): DTGVSQNPRHKITKRGQNVTFRCDPISEHNRLYWYRQTLGQGPEFLTYFQNEAQLEKSRLLSDRFSAERPKGSFSTLEIQRTEQGDSAMYLCASSNWDRGSYEQFFGPGTRLTVL.

As concerns this clone: The junction departs from the called germline gene at one end, perhaps through a read error. The rearrangement uses TRBV27 and TRBJ1-6; D not certain. Germline V gene data show CDR1 as MNHEY and CDR2 as SMNVEV (reference sequence). The CDR3 spans 15 residues. CDR3 residues: CASSLYGSYNSPFHF. The CDR3 DNA reads TGTGCCAGCAGTTTGTATGGGTCCTATAATTCACCCTTCCACTTT.

The genes are TRBV6-1 and TRBJ2-7; D gene unclear. This CDR3 is 16 amino acids long. Trimming cost V 0 bases and J 3 bases, with 15 bases left between them. From germline, CDR1 is MNHNS and CDR2 SASEGT. The chain's CDR3 is CASSEASWGRGYEQYF. The CDR3 coding sequence is TGTGCCAGCAGTGAAGCGTCGTGGGGTCGAGGCTACGAGCAGTACTTC.

The chain combines TRBV7-3 with TRBJ2-7; TRBD1 is a possible D gene (6 bases). Germline CDR1 and CDR2: SGHTA and FQGTGA. This CDR3 contains 13 residues. V was trimmed by 0 bases and J by 6 bases, leaving 9 bases between them. The CDR3 DNA is TGTGCCAGCAGCTTAACCATAGGGGGCGAGCAGTACTTC. It is translated as CASSLTIGGEQYF.

The chain uses TRBV28 and TRBJ2-1; 7 bases match TRBD1. The trim removed 2 bases at V and 9 bases at J, leaving 13 bases unmatched. This CDR3 contains 16 residues. Germline CDR1 reads MDHEN; CDR2 reads SYDVKM. The CDR3 protein is CASSLSQVTGRGEQFF. In DNA form, the CDR3 reads TGTGCCAGCAGTTTAAGCCAGGTGACAGGGCGCGGTGAGCAGTTCTTC. Complete variable domain (other parts from reference TRBV28 and TRBJ2-1): DVKVTQSSRYLVKRTGEKVFLECVQDMDHENMFWYRQDPGLGLRLIYFSYDVKMKEKGDIPEGYSVSREKKERFSLILESASTNQTSMYLCASSLSQVTGRGEQFFGPGTRLTVL.